This TCR beta chain appears in the sequencing data of a study of CD8+CD57+ T cells in acquired aplastic anemia. Study summary: An average of roughly 3 ug of DNA was obtained from sorted CD4+ and CD8+ cells. CD4+ reads averaged about 10.8 million in healthy donors.

The CDR3 totals 13 residues. CDR1 SQVTM and CDR2 ANQGSEA come from the germline V gene. J lost 7 bases, V lost 4 bases, and 5 bases had no gene match. The TCR beta profiling, which covered VDJ combination and CDR3 sequence, was carried out using genomic DNA as the template. TCRdb itself ran the reads through MiXCR, one entry per CDR3 protein. The sample has roughly 130,000 distinct CDR3 sequences; around 48% are singletons. As regards this clonotype: Its antigen is unidentified.

Points from the study as a whole: Both patients and controls carried the same twenty-nine CD8+ CDR3 sequences.

The sequence derives from a human donor in good health, serving as a control. The specimen sequenced was sorted CD4+, CD8+, or CD8+CD57+ T cells (not recorded which) from PBMCs. The gene calls are TRBV29-1 and TRBJ1-2, with 11 positions matching TRBD1. CDR3 coding DNA: TGCAGCGTTGGAGGGACAGGGGGAGGTGGCTACACCTTC. Protein product: CSVGGTGGGGYTF.